This TCR beta chain was profiled in a study of T-cell reconstitution after alpha-beta-depleted transplantation in children. Unique molecular identifiers tagged the TCRbeta library. TCRdb re-called the PCR reads through MiXCR, storing one row per CDR3 protein. This table holds around 530,000 distinct CDR3 sequences, approximately 29% found once. The CDR3 has 14 residues. Germline CDR1 is SGHDT and CDR2 is YYEEEE. V shed 2 bases and J 4 bases; nucleotides not matched to a gene: 4. The receptor was derived from a human donor who donated a stem cell graft to a child with aplastic anemia. The specimen was PBMCs from the stem cell graft donor, collected from the stem cell graft. The V gene is TRBV5-6, the J gene TRBJ2-3; 7 nucleotides align to TRBD2. Written as DNA, the CDR3 is TGTGCCAGCAGCTTCGCTAGCGGACCAGATACGCAGTATTTT. Translating gives CASSFASGPDTQYF.